Each of the 9 T cell receptor beta chains below was sequenced from the same sample in a study of regulatory T cells in long-lasting Graves disease (dated by TCRdb to the early 2020s). Library method: multiplex PCR. These reads were obtained on an Illumina HiSeq 4000. To build TCR beta libraries, CDR3 regions were amplified by Arm-PCR using iRepertoire HTBI primers. The public reads were reprocessed in TCRdb via fastp at Q25 and MiXCR, keeping in-frame beta chains. Every entry covers one CDR3 protein and lists the most common genes and DNA from its rows. This sample has about 470,000 distinct CDR3 sequences in its table, and approximately 15% of those were observed once. About a sixth of the sample is taken by the ten largest. The meaning of the sample's time point label: newly diagnosed GD, antithyroid drugs for less than 3 months. RNA was extracted from PBMCs in TRIzol for both TCR sequencing and RNA sequencing.

These same data were also listed under a study on T cells in Graves' hyperthyroidism and ophthalmopathy.

Material: peripheral blood mononuclear cells (PBMCs), obtained at new diagnosis, from a patient treated with antithyroid drugs. These receptors came from a woman aged 25 to 39 with Graves disease. Donor details come from another sample of the same person, matched by shared clones.

For this clonotype: A much larger clone differs by one base, so this may be a read error. The chain employs TRBV11-3 and TRBJ1-1; 7 bases map to TRBD1. This CDR3 is 15 amino acids long. Germline V CDR1 and CDR2: SGHNT, YENEEA. V dropped 1 base and J dropped 1; count of bases not matched to a gene: 3. The CDR3, as DNA: TGTGCCAGCAGCTTAGTGGGACAGTCGAACACTGAAGCTTTCTTT. Its translation is CASSLVGQSNTEAFF.

At least ten counts were recorded for this clonotype. The chain uses TRBV3-1 and TRBJ1-1, with D hard to call. Trimming stripped 0 bases from V and 7 bases from J, with 9 bases between. Germline V gene data show CDR1 as LGHDT and CDR2 as YNNKEL (reference sequence). CDR3 size: 13 residues. DNA of the CDR3: TGTGCCAGCAGCCAAGATTGGCAGATTGAAGCTTTCTTT. This codes for CASSQDWQIEAFF.

This clonotype has at least ten counts. The CDR3 DNA follows: TGTGCCAGCCGCCCGGACAGGAGAGAGACCCAGTACTTC. Translation: CASRPDRRETQYF. This chain joins TRBV2 and TRBJ2-5, with TRBD1 matching 7 bases. V shed 8 bases, J shed 4 bases, and the junction held 7 bases outside the gene matches. The CDR3 contains 13 residues. Germline-derived CDR1 and CDR2 are SNHLY and FYNNEI.

This rearrangement joins TRBV27 to TRBJ1-2; D gene ambiguous. CDR1 and CDR2 (germline): MNHEY, SMNVEV (reference sequence). The CDR3 spans 15 residues. Trimming cost V 0 bases and J 7 bases, with 15 bases left between them. CDR3 sequence reads: CASSLSPGGLSGYTF. In DNA, the CDR3 is TGTGCCAGCAGTTTATCCCCAGGCGGGTTAAGTGGCTACACCTTC.

In its sample, this clonotype was seen a few times. The chain is built from TRBV27 and TRBJ1-2; TRBD1 is a possible D gene (6 bases). Trimming left V 6 bases short and J 7 bases short, with 21 bases between. Germline CDR1 is MNHEY and CDR2 is SMNVEV (reference sequence). This CDR3 is 15 amino acids long. CDR3 sequence reads: CASSLRGASRLGYTF. DNA for the CDR3: TGTGCCAGCAGCCTTCGGGGGGCCTCTCGACTTGGCTACACCTTC.

This clonotype was seen many times. The CDR3 DNA reads TGTGCCAGCAGTGATCCGCTAGCGGTACGTTCCTACGAGCAGTACTTC. Its translation: CASSDPLAVRSYEQYF. J is TRBJ2-7 and V is TRBV2, with 7 bases lining up with TRBD2. CDR1 is SNHLY and CDR2 is FYNNEI in the germline V gene. V lost 3 bases to trimming and J lost 1 base; unmatched junction nucleotides: 9. The CDR3 totals 16 residues. The full variable domain, in which reference TRBV2 and TRBJ2-7 provide the parts outside the CDR3, is EPEVTQTPSHQVTQMGQEVILRCVPISNHLYFYWYRQILGQKVEFLVSFYNNEISEKSEIFDDQFSVERPDGSNFTLKIRSTKLEDSAMYFCASSDPLAVRSYEQYFGPGTRLTVT.

With respect to this clonotype: A much larger clone differs by one base, so this may be a read error. CDR3 in amino acids: CASSRMAGDGYTF. The DNA of the CDR3 is TGTGCCAGCAGCCGGATGGCAGGGGATGGCTACACCTTC. The V call is TRBV3-1, the J call TRBJ1-2; possible D gene TRBD1, 6 bases. Germline V gene lookup returns CDR1 LGHDT and CDR2 YNNKEL (reference sequence). This CDR3 is built from 13 residues. V gave up 4 bases and J gave up 6 bases, with 12 bases separating them.

Remarks on this clonotype: One base away lies a much larger clone, so this may be a sequencing read error. V usage is TRBV28 and J usage is TRBJ2-1, with a possible D match to TRBD2 (5 bases). The J call may be wrong; the DNA end is better matched by TRBJ2-7. This CDR3 spans 10 amino acids. CDR1 MDHEN and CDR2 SYDVKM come from the germline V gene. In nucleotides, the CDR3 is TGTGCCAGGGCCCGGACTGAGCAGTACTTC. Residues: CARARTEQYF.

This clonotype was seen at least ten times. V is TRBV6-5 and J is TRBJ2-3; 13 bases are a match to TRBD2. The V and J ends lost 2 bases and 0 bases, in that order; junction bases with no gene match: 11. There are 20 residues in the CDR3. Germline loops: CDR1 MNHEY, CDR2 SVGAGI. CDR3 protein: CASSYLGLAGDIVSTDTQYF. CDR3 DNA: TGTGCCAGCAGTTACCTCGGACTAGCGGGGGACATAGTTAGCACAGATACGCAGTATTTT.